This TCR beta chain appears in the sequencing data of a study of circulating CD8 cells and anti-PD-1 response in melanoma. Study overall: Of approximately 13 patients, seven got anti-PD-1 first and six had prior therapy. Responders had complete or partial responses; non-responders had stable or progressive disease. General observations from the study: Only baseline and M1 samples entered the published repertoire comparisons.

The QIAseq Immune Repertoire TCR panel built the libraries from roughly 15 ng of total RNA. From the reads, TCRdb called clonotypes with MiXCR, one entry per CDR3 protein. The sample has roughly 700 distinct CDR3 sequences, roughly 9.8% seen once. Live CD3+CD8+TCRalphabeta+ cells were sorted into four subsets by PD-1 and/or TIGIT. This clonotype is large (0.1 to 1%) within its sample. Its target is not known. The receptor was isolated from a human donor with melanoma. The sample here was CD8+ T cells from PBMCs, taken at baseline or after one month of anti-PD-1 therapy (not recorded which).

The CDR3 here is CASSQPGQGPYNEQFF. The CDR3 coding sequence is TGTGCCAGCAGTCAACCGGGACAGGGTCCCTACAATGAGCAGTTCTTC. This chain joins TRBV27 and TRBJ2-1; TRBD1 aligns across 9 bases. Germline CDR1 MNHEY, CDR2 SMNVEV (reference sequence). The CDR3 is 16 residues long. The V segment lost 5 bases and the J segment 2 bases; nucleotides outside the gene matches: 7.